This is a list of T cell receptor beta chains from one sample in a study of identical twins. TCRdb passed the 5' RACE reads through MiXCR, listing each CDR3 protein once. Among 400,000 or so distinct CDR3 sequences listed, approximately 9.1% were seen once. Sequences were obtained from naive T cells sorted from blood. The receptor source for this set is a woman aged 45-60 years in good health. CDR3s include the opening cysteine and the closing phenylalanine or tryptophan. D genes are given only for firm matches. The size entry is marked missing in some rows and otherwise reads once, few, many or a size class.

V	J	size	D	DNA	CDR3
TRBV5-1	TRBJ1-2	many	TRBD1	TGCGCCAGCAGCACAACTACAGGGGATGGCTACACCTTC	CASSTTTGDGYTF
TRBV10-1	TRBJ2-3	many	-	TGCGCCAGCAGTGAGTACCGCACAGATACGCAGTATTTT	CASSEYRTDTQYF
TRBV29-1	TRBJ2-5	many	TRBD2	TGCAGCGTTGTCCAGGGACTAGCGGAAGAGACCCAGTACTTC	CSVVQGLAEETQYF
TRBV18	TRBJ2-1	-	-	TGTGCCAGCTCACCAGATGGGGGTGAGCAGTTCTTC	CASSPDGGEQFF
TRBV7-8	TRBJ1-5	few	-	TGTGCCAGCAGCTTAGTGGGTCAGCCCCAGCATTTT	CASSLVGQPQHF
TRBV6-2/TRBV6-3	TRBJ1-6	few	-	TGTGCCAGCAGTTACTCGAGCTCCTATAATTCACCCCTCCACTTT	CASSYSSSYNSPLHF
TRBV29-1	TRBJ1-5	-	-	TGCAGCGTTGGCGGGGCAGGTCAGCCCCAGCATTTT	CSVGGAGQPQHF
TRBV5-1	TRBJ2-3	few	TRBD2	TGCGCCAGCAGCTTGGAACTAGCGGGAGCAGATACGCAGTATTTT	CASSLELAGADTQYF
TRBV9	TRBJ1-5	-	-	TGTGCCAGCAGCGCTACAGGGAACAATCAGCCCCAGCATTTT	CASSATGNNQPQHF
TRBV11-2	TRBJ2-1	-	-	TGTGCCAGCAGCTTGTGGTCTGAGCAGTTCTTC	CASSLWSEQFF
TRBV11-2	TRBJ2-3	few	TRBD2	TGTGCCAGCAGCCCACGAAGGGAGACGGGGCGGGGGACTACAGATACGCAGTATTTT	CASSPRRETGRGTTDTQYF
TRBV6-5	TRBJ2-3	-	-	TGTGCCAGCAAGGGGGGACTTGGAACAGATACGCAGTATTTT	CASKGGLGTDTQYF
TRBV7-8	TRBJ2-7	few	-	TGTGCCAGCAATCTGGCTAGCGAGGCACCCGAGCAGTACTTC	CASNLASEAPEQYF
TRBV4-1	TRBJ2-1	many	TRBD2	TGCGCCAGCAGCCAAGGACTAGCGGGAACAAATGAGCAGTTCTTC	CASSQGLAGTNEQFF
TRBV12-3/TRBV12-4	TRBJ2-6	many	-	TGTGCCAGCAGTTTGCTATCGAGGGGGGTCTTCTTCTCTGGGGCCAACGTCCTGACTTTC	CASSLLSRGVFFSGANVLTF
TRBV5-4	TRBJ2-3	-	-	TGTGCCAGTACGGGACCCCCGGCAGATACGCAGTATTTT	CASTGPPADTQYF
TRBV14	TRBJ2-3	few	TRBD1	TGTGCCAGCAGCCAAAACAGGGGCTCCCTTAGCACAGATACGCAGTATTTT	CASSQNRGSLSTDTQYF
TRBV4-1	TRBJ2-1	many	-	TGCGCCAGCAGCCAAGGGTTGCAGATGGACCCGTTCTTC	CASSQGLQMDPFF
TRBV18	TRBJ1-2	-	-	TGTGCCAGCTCACCATCGGTCGCTGCCAACTATGGCTACACCTTC	CASSPSVAANYGYTF
TRBV12-3/TRBV12-4	TRBJ2-2	-	-	TGTGCCAGCAGTCTGCCCGGAGGGAGGACCCCGAACACCGGGGAGCTGTTTTTT	CASSLPGGRTPNTGELFF